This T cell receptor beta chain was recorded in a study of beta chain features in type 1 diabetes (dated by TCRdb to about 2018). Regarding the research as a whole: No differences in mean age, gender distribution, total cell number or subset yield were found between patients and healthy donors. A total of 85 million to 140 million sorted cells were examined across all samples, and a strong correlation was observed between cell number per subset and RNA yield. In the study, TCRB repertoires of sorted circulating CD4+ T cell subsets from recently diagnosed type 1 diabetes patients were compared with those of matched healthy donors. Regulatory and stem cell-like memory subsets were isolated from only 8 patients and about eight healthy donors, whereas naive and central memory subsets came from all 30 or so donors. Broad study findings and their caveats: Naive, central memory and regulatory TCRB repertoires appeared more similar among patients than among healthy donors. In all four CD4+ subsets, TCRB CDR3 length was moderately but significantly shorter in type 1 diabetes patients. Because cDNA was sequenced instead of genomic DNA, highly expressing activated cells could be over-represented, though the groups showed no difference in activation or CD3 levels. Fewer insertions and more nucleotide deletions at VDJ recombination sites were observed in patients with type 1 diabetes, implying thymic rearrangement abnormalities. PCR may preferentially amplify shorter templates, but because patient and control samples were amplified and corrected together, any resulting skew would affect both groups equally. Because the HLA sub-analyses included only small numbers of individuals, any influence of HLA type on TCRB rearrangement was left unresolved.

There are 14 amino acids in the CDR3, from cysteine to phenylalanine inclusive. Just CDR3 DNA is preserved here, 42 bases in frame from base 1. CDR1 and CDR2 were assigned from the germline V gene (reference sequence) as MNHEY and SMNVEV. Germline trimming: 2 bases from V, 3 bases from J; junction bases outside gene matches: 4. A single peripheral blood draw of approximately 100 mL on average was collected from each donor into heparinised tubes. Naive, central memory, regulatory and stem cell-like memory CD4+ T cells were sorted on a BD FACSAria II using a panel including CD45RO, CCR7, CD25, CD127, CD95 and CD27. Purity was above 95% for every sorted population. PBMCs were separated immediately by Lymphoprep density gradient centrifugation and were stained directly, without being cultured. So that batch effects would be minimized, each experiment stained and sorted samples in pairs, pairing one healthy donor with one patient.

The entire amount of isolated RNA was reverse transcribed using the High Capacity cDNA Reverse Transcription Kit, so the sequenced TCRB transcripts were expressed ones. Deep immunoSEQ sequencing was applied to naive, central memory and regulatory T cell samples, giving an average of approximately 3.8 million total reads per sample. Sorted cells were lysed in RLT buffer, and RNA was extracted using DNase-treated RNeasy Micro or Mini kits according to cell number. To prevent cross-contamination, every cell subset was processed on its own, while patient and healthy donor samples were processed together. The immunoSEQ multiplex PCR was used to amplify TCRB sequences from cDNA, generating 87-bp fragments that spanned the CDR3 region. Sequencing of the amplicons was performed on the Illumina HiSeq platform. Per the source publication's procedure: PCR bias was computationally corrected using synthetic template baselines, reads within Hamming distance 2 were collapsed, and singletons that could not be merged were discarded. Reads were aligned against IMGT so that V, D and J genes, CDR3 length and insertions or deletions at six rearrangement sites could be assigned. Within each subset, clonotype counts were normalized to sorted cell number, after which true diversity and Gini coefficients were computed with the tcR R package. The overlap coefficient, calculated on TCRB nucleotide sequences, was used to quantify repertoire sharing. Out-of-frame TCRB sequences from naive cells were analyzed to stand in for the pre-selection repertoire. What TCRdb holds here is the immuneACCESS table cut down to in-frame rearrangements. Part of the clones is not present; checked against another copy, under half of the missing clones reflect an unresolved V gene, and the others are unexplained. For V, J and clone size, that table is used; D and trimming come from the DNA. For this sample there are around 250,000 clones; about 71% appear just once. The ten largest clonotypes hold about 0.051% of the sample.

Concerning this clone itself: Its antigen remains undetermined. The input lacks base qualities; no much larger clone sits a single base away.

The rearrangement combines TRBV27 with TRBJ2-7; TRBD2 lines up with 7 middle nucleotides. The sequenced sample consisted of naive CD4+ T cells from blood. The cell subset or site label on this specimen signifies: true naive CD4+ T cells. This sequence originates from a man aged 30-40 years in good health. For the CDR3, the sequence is CASSLDGRRYEQYF. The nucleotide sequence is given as TGTGCCAGCAGTTTAGACGGGAGGCGCTACGAGCAGTACTTC.